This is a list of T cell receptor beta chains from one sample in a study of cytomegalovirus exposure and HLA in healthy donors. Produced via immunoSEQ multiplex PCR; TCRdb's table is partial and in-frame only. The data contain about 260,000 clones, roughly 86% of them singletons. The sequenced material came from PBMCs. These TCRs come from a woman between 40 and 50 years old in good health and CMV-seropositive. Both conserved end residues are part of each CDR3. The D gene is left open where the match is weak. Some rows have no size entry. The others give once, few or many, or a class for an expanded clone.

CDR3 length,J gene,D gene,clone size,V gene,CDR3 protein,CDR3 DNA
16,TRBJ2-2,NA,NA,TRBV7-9,CASSPPARGFTGELFF,TGTGCCAGCAGCCCCCCGGCCAGGGGATTCACCGGGGAGCTGTTTTTT
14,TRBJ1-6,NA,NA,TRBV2,CATKDGLYNSPLHF,TGTGCCACCAAGGACGGACTATATAATTCACCCCTCCACTTT
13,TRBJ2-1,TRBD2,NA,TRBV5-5,CASSRLASNEQFF,TGTGCCAGCAGCCGACTAGCGAGCAATGAGCAGTTCTTC
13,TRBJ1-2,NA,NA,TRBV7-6,CASSGRGFDGYTF,TGTGCCAGCAGCGGTAGGGGGTTCGATGGCTACACCTTC
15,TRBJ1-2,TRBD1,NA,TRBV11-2,CASSLYRDRNYRYTF,TGTGCCAGCAGCTTGTACCGGGACAGGAACTATCGCTACACCTTC
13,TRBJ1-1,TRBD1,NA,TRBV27,CASYPGTGVRAFF,TGTGCCAGCTACCCCGGGACAGGGGTTAGAGCTTTCTTT
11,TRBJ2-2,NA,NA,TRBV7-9,CSSSLTGELFF,TGTTCCAGCAGTCTAACCGGGGAGCTGTTTTTT
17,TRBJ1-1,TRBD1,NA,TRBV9,CASSVAAPGQGNTEAFF,TGTGCCAGCAGCGTAGCTGCCCCGGGACAGGGGAACACTGAAGCTTTCTTT
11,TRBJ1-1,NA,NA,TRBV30,CAWGRVTEAFF,TGTGCCTGGGGCAGGGTCACTGAAGCTTTCTTT
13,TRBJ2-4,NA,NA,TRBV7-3,CASSLDGGSAEYF,TGTGCCAGCAGCTTAGACGGCGGTAGCGCCGAGTACTTC
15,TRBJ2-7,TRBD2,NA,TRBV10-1,CASSERTSGSCEQYF,TGCGCCAGCAGTGAAAGGACTAGCGGGAGTTGCGAGCAGTACTTC
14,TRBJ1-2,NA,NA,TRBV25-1,CASSEYTGGYGYTF,TGTGCCAGCAGTGAATATACGGGGGGCTATGGCTACACCTTC
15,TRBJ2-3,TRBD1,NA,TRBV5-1,CASSQGQGGTDTQYF,TGCGCCAGCAGCCAGGGACAGGGGGGCACAGATACGCAGTATTTT
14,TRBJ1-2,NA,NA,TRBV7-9,CASSRQLENYGYTF,TGTGCCAGCAGTAGACAATTGGAAAACTATGGCTACACCTTC
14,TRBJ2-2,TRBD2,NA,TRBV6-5,CACQSGRGTGELFF,TGTGCCTGCCAAAGCGGGAGGGGGACCGGGGAGCTGTTTTTT
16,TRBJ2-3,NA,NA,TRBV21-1,CASSWGTSGSSDTQYF,TGTGCCAGCAGCTGGGGGACTAGCGGGAGTTCAGATACGCAGTATTTT
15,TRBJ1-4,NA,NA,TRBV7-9,CSSSPGPGRDEKLFF,TGTTCCAGCAGCCCAGGGCCAGGGAGGGATGAAAAACTGTTTTTT
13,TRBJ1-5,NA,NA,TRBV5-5,CASRRDRNQPQHF,TGTGCCAGCAGACGCGACAGAAATCAGCCCCAGCATTTT
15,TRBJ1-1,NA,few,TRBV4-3,CASSQDQGMNTEAFF,TGCGCCAGCAGCCAAGACCAGGGAATGAACACTGAAGCTTTCTTT
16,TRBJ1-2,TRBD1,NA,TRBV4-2,CASSPGQANTNYGYTF,TGTGCCAGCAGCCCGGGACAGGCGAATACTAACTATGGCTACACCTTC
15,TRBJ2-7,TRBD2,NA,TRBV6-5,CASSPLASGSYEQYF,TGTGCCAGCAGCCCCCTGGCTAGCGGGTCCTACGAGCAGTACTTC
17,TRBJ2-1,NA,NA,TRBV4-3,CASSQEMGGNAYNEQFF,TGCGCCAGCAGCCAAGAGATGGGCGGGAATGCCTACAATGAGCAGTTCTTC
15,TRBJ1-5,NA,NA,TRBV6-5,CASSATGGGGVPQHF,TGTGCCAGCAGTGCCACCGGGGGGGGCGGAGTGCCCCAGCATTTT
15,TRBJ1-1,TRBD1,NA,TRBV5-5,CASSSTGQMNTEAFF,TGTGCCAGCAGCAGTACGGGACAGATGAACACTGAAGCTTTCTTT
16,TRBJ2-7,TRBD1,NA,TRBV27,CASRKMGQGMAYEQYF,TGTGCCAGCAGGAAGATGGGACAGGGGATGGCCTACGAGCAGTACTTC
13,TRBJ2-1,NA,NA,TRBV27,CASSRVILDEQFF,TGTGCCAGCAGCCGTGTAATCCTAGACGAGCAGTTCTTC
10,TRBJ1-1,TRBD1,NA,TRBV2,CARGQGEAFF,TGTGCTAGGGGGCAGGGTGAAGCTTTCTTT
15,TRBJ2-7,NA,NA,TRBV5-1,CASRRGATVGYEQYF,TGCGCCAGCAGACGGGGGGCTACCGTCGGCTACGAGCAGTACTTC
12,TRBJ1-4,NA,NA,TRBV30,CAWSVRGEKLFF,TGTGCCTGGAGTGTACGGGGTGAAAAACTGTTTTTT
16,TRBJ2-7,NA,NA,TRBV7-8,CASSLIWSGSSYEQYF,TGTGCCAGCAGCTTAATCTGGTCAGGGTCTTCCTACGAGCAGTACTTC
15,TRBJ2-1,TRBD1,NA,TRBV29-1,CSVEDEQGTYNEQFF,TGCAGCGTTGAAGATGAACAGGGGACCTACAATGAGCAGTTCTTC
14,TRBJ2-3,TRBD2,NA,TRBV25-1,CASSAPGLANTQYF,TGTGCCAGCAGTGCCCCGGGACTAGCGAATACGCAGTATTTT
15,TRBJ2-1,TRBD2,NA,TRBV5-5,CASSLGGSPYNEQFF,TGTGCCAGCAGCCTGGGCGGGAGCCCCTACAATGAGCAGTTCTTC
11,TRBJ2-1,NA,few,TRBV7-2,CASSSAQEQFF,TGTGCCAGCAGCTCCGCTCAGGAGCAGTTCTTC
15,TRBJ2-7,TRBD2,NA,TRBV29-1,CSVEGGTNRSYEQYF,TGCAGCGTTGAAGGGGGGACTAACCGGTCCTACGAGCAGTACTTC
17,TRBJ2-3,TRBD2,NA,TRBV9,CASSPGLAGGRTDTQYF,TGTGCCAGCAGCCCGGGACTAGCGGGAGGAAGGACAGATACGCAGTATTTT
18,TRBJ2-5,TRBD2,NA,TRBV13,CASSLGPPSGRPQETQYF,TGTGCCAGCAGCTTAGGCCCCCCTAGCGGGAGGCCCCAAGAGACCCAGTACTTC
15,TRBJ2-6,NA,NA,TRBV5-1,CASSVTPRGANVLTF,TGCGCCAGCAGCGTTACACCAAGAGGAGCCAACGTCCTGACTTTC
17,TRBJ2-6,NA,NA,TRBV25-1,CASSAPGVTAGANGLTF,TGTGCCAGCAGTGCCCCTGGTGTAACCGCTGGGGCCAACGGCCTGACTTTC
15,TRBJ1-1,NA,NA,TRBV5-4,CASSLAGTGKTEAFF,TGTGCCAGCAGCTTGGCGGGCACGGGGAAAACTGAAGCTTTCTTT
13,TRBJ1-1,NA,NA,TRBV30,CAWKTGLNTEAFF,TGTGCCTGGAAAACAGGCTTGAACACTGAAGCTTTCTTT
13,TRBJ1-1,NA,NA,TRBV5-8,CASSLGANTEAFF,TGTGCCAGCAGCTTGGGGGCGAACACTGAAGCTTTCTTT
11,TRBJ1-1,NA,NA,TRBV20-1,CSGTGNTEAFF,TGCAGTGGAACAGGGAACACTGAAGCTTTCTTT
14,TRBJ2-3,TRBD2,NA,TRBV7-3,CASGLVGGRDTQYF,TGTGCCAGCGGGCTTGTGGGAGGGCGTGATACGCAGTATTTT
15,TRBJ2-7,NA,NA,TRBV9,CASSVATGIVYEQYF,TGTGCCAGCAGCGTAGCTACGGGGATCGTCTACGAGCAGTACTTC
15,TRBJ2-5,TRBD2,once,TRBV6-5,CASSYSGGSGETQYF,TGTGCCAGCAGTTACTCAGGCGGGAGTGGAGAGACCCAGTACTTC
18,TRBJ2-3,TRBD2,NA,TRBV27,CASSHRSGRAERTDTQYF,TGTGCCAGCAGTCACCGTAGCGGGAGGGCCGAGAGAACAGATACGCAGTATTTT
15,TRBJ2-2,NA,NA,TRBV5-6,CASSPAARVFGELFF,TGTGCCAGCAGCCCGGCGGCGAGGGTCTTCGGGGAGCTGTTTTTT
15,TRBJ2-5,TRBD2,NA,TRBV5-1,CASSRIAGERETQYF,TGCGCCAGCAGCCGGATAGCGGGAGAGCGTGAGACCCAGTACTTC
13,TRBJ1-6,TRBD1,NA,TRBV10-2,CASSTGVNSPFHF,TGCGCCAGCAGCACAGGGGTAAATTCACCCTTCCACTTT